Listed below are T cell receptor beta chains from one sample, sequenced in a study of blood T cell repertoires in COVID-19. Sequencing used immunoSEQ multiplex PCR; TCRdb keeps in-frame clones, though not all of them. The sample lists 350,000 or so clones; 88% were seen once. What was sequenced was PBMCs or T cells enriched from blood (not recorded which). The receptor source for this set is a woman in her twenties or thirties who had been exposed to COVID-19. CDR3s include the opening cysteine and the closing phenylalanine or tryptophan. Each record gives: D gene, CDR3 length, J gene, V gene, clone size, CDR3 DNA, CDR3 protein. The D gene is left open where the match is weak. The listing skips clone size in some rows; elsewhere it reads once, few, many or a size class.

d_gene: TRBD2; len: 17; j_gene: TRBJ2-2; v_gene: TRBV11-3; abundance: .; CDR3nt: TGTGCCAGCAGCTTAGGACTGCTAGCGGGAGGTGCCGGGGAGCTGTTTTTT; CDR3aa: CASSLGLLAGGAGELFF
d_gene: TRBD1; len: 15; j_gene: TRBJ1-1; v_gene: TRBV7-9; abundance: .; CDR3nt: TGTGCCAGCAGCTCCCAACAGGGGGCTTGGACTGAAGCTTTCTTT; CDR3aa: CASSSQQGAWTEAFF
d_gene: TRBD1; len: 16; j_gene: TRBJ1-2; v_gene: TRBV4-2; abundance: few; CDR3nt: TGTGCCAGCAGCCAGATATTCGGGACAGTTTTTTATGGCTACACCTTC; CDR3aa: CASSQIFGTVFYGYTF
d_gene: .; len: 13; j_gene: TRBJ2-7; v_gene: TRBV29-1; abundance: .; CDR3nt: TGCAGCGGTCTGACAGGCAGCTCCTACGAGCAGTACTTC; CDR3aa: CSGLTGSSYEQYF
d_gene: .; len: 16; j_gene: TRBJ2-7; v_gene: TRBV7-9; abundance: .; CDR3nt: TGTGCCAGCAGCTTAGTTTCAGGCTTCCTCCCCTACGAGCAGTACTTC; CDR3aa: CASSLVSGFLPYEQYF
d_gene: .; len: 12; j_gene: TRBJ2-5; v_gene: TRBV5-8; abundance: .; CDR3nt: TGTGCCAGCAGCCAGTGGGAGTGGACCCAGTACTTC; CDR3aa: CASSQWEWTQYF
d_gene: .; len: 13; j_gene: TRBJ1-2; v_gene: TRBV29-1; abundance: .; CDR3nt: TGCAGCGTTGTGGTCCAAGGCGGGGATGGCTACACCTTC; CDR3aa: CSVVVQGGDGYTF
d_gene: .; len: 15; j_gene: TRBJ2-7; v_gene: TRBV28; abundance: .; CDR3nt: TGTGCCAGCAGTTTAATAGGGGGAAGCTCCTACGAGCAGTACTTC; CDR3aa: CASSLIGGSSYEQYF
d_gene: .; len: 15; j_gene: TRBJ1-5; v_gene: TRBV18; abundance: .; CDR3nt: TGTGCCAGCTCACCTTTACAGGGTAGTAGTCAGCCCCAGCATTTT; CDR3aa: CASSPLQGSSQPQHF
d_gene: TRBD2; len: 15; j_gene: TRBJ2-1; v_gene: TRBV30; abundance: .; CDR3nt: TGTGCCTGGAGTCGCCTAGCGGGAGCGGCCAATGAGCAGTTCTTC; CDR3aa: CAWSRLAGAANEQFF
d_gene: TRBD2; len: 17; j_gene: TRBJ2-1; v_gene: TRBV4-1; abundance: .; CDR3nt: TGCGCCAGCAGCCAAGATTCGACTAGCGGTCCCCGAAATGAGCAGTTCTTC; CDR3aa: CASSQDSTSGPRNEQFF
d_gene: TRBD2; len: 17; j_gene: TRBJ2-3; v_gene: TRBV3-1/TRBV3-2; abundance: .; CDR3nt: TGTGCCAGCAGCATACTCCAACTAGCGGGATCAACAGATACGCAGTATTTT; CDR3aa: CASSILQLAGSTDTQYF
d_gene: TRBD2; len: 19; j_gene: TRBJ2-1; v_gene: TRBV7-8; abundance: .; CDR3nt: TGTGCCAGCAGCCGATCGACTAGCGGGAGTCTTAGCTCCTACAATGAGCAGTTCTTC; CDR3aa: CASSRSTSGSLSSYNEQFF
d_gene: TRBD1; len: 15; j_gene: TRBJ2-7; v_gene: TRBV24-1; abundance: .; CDR3nt: TGTGCCACCAGTGATTCCCAGGGGGCCTCCTACGAGCAGTACTTC; CDR3aa: CATSDSQGASYEQYF
d_gene: TRBD1; len: 15; j_gene: TRBJ2-7; v_gene: TRBV18; abundance: .; CDR3nt: TGTGCCAGCTCACTCTCCGGGACAGGAGCCTACGAGCAGTACTTC; CDR3aa: CASSLSGTGAYEQYF
d_gene: TRBD2; len: 11; j_gene: TRBJ2-7; v_gene: TRBV20-1; abundance: .; CDR3nt: TGCAGTCCTCGGGGGGGTTACGAGCAGTACTTC; CDR3aa: CSPRGGYEQYF
d_gene: .; len: 16; j_gene: TRBJ1-2; v_gene: TRBV7-3; abundance: .; CDR3nt: TGTGCCAGCAGCTTGCAGACACAGGGTTTCATCTATGGCTACACCTTC; CDR3aa: CASSLQTQGFIYGYTF
d_gene: .; len: 16; j_gene: TRBJ1-1; v_gene: TRBV18; abundance: .; CDR3nt: TGTGCCAGCTCACCAAATTTGGCAGGGTCCAACACTGAAGCTTTCTTT; CDR3aa: CASSPNLAGSNTEAFF
d_gene: TRBD1; len: 15; j_gene: TRBJ1-2; v_gene: TRBV11-3; abundance: .; CDR3nt: TGTGCCAGCAGCTCACAGGGGTCCGACCCCTATGGCTACACCTTC; CDR3aa: CASSSQGSDPYGYTF
d_gene: TRBD2; len: 14; j_gene: TRBJ2-7; v_gene: TRBV7-6; abundance: .; CDR3nt: TGTGCCAGCAGTACGGGACTAGCGGAAGGCGAGCAGTACTTC; CDR3aa: CASSTGLAEGEQYF
d_gene: TRBD1; len: 16; j_gene: TRBJ2-2; v_gene: TRBV7-8; abundance: .; CDR3nt: TGTGCCAGCAGCTTTTCCCTGACAGGGGGGTCCGGGGAGCTGTTTTTT; CDR3aa: CASSFSLTGGSGELFF
d_gene: .; len: 15; j_gene: TRBJ2-7; v_gene: TRBV12-2; abundance: .; CDR3nt: TGTGCAAGTCGCCCCCCCCGGGAGGGTGGGTACGAGCAGTACTTC; CDR3aa: CASRPPREGGYEQYF
d_gene: TRBD1; len: 13; j_gene: TRBJ2-7; v_gene: TRBV19; abundance: .; CDR3nt: TGTGCCAGTAGTCTACAGGGGTCCCACGAGCAGTACTTC; CDR3aa: CASSLQGSHEQYF
d_gene: TRBD2; len: 17; j_gene: TRBJ2-2; v_gene: TRBV5-4; abundance: .; CDR3nt: TGTGCCAGCAGCCCTATCACTAGCGGGGCTAACACCGGGGAGCTGTTTTTT; CDR3aa: CASSPITSGANTGELFF
d_gene: .; len: 15; j_gene: TRBJ2-1; v_gene: TRBV5-1; abundance: .; CDR3nt: TGCGCCAGCAGACCGGCCGCAGCGAGCTACAATGAGCAGTTCTTC; CDR3aa: CASRPAAASYNEQFF
d_gene: TRBD1; len: 16; j_gene: TRBJ1-6; v_gene: TRBV11-2; abundance: .; CDR3nt: TGTGCCAGCAGCTTAGTGGTGGGACAGAACAATTCACCCCTCCACTTT; CDR3aa: CASSLVVGQNNSPLHF
d_gene: .; len: 13; j_gene: TRBJ2-1; v_gene: TRBV6-5; abundance: .; CDR3nt: TGTGCCAGCAGTTACGGGACATACAATGAGCAGTTCTTC; CDR3aa: CASSYGTYNEQFF
d_gene: .; len: 14; j_gene: TRBJ2-7; v_gene: TRBV27; abundance: .; CDR3nt: TGTGCCAGCAGTTCGTTAGGAGGGCCCTACGAGCAGTACTTC; CDR3aa: CASSSLGGPYEQYF
d_gene: .; len: 14; j_gene: TRBJ1-1; v_gene: TRBV7-2; abundance: .; CDR3nt: TGTGCCAGCAGCTTCGACCGCGCCAGGACTGAAGCTTTCTTT; CDR3aa: CASSFDRARTEAFF
d_gene: .; len: 14; j_gene: TRBJ2-3; v_gene: TRBV11-3; abundance: .; CDR3nt: TGTGCCAGCAGCTTACTTCGGAGCACAGATACGCAGTATTTT; CDR3aa: CASSLLRSTDTQYF
d_gene: .; len: 12; j_gene: TRBJ2-3; v_gene: TRBV10-3; abundance: .; CDR3nt: TGTGCCATCAGTGAACAGACAGATACGCAGTATTTT; CDR3aa: CAISEQTDTQYF
d_gene: .; len: 11; j_gene: TRBJ2-7; v_gene: TRBV20-1; abundance: .; CDR3nt: TGCAGTGCTAGAGACCGCGTCGAGCAGTACTTC; CDR3aa: CSARDRVEQYF
d_gene: TRBD1; len: 15; j_gene: TRBJ1-4; v_gene: TRBV14; abundance: .; CDR3nt: TGTGCCAGCAGCCCTCCCGGGACAGTAAATGAAAAACTGTTTTTT; CDR3aa: CASSPPGTVNEKLFF
d_gene: TRBD2; len: 19; j_gene: TRBJ2-2; v_gene: TRBV28; abundance: .; CDR3nt: TGTGCCAGCAGTTTATATTCCCCAGGACTAGCGGGAGTGATCGGGGAGCTGTTTTTT; CDR3aa: CASSLYSPGLAGVIGELFF
d_gene: TRBD1; len: 15; j_gene: TRBJ1-2; v_gene: TRBV7-9; abundance: .; CDR3nt: TGTGCCAGCAGCTCGGACAGGCGTACGCTTTATGGCTACACCTTC; CDR3aa: CASSSDRRTLYGYTF
d_gene: TRBD1; len: 13; j_gene: TRBJ2-1; v_gene: TRBV12-3/TRBV12-4; abundance: .; CDR3nt: TGTGCCAGCACCGCTACAGGGGGCAATGAGCAGTTCTTC; CDR3aa: CASTATGGNEQFF
d_gene: .; len: 14; j_gene: TRBJ1-1; v_gene: TRBV10-3; abundance: .; CDR3nt: TGTGCCATCAGTATGGGAGATGCGAACACTGAAGCTTTCTTT; CDR3aa: CAISMGDANTEAFF
d_gene: .; len: 15; j_gene: TRBJ2-1; v_gene: TRBV9; abundance: .; CDR3nt: TGTGCCAGCAGCGCTCAGGCAAACTCCTACAATGAGCAGTTCTTC; CDR3aa: CASSAQANSYNEQFF
d_gene: TRBD1; len: 17; j_gene: TRBJ1-1; v_gene: TRBV27; abundance: .; CDR3nt: TGTGCCAGCAGCTCCAGTTGGCGACAGGGGTACTCTCCTGAAGCTTTCTTT; CDR3aa: CASSSSWRQGYSPEAFF
d_gene: .; len: 14; j_gene: TRBJ1-2; v_gene: TRBV7-9; abundance: .; CDR3nt: TGTGCCAGCAGCCCCGGGAGGGCGGACTATGGCTACACCTTC; CDR3aa: CASSPGRADYGYTF
d_gene: TRBD1; len: 17; j_gene: TRBJ2-3; v_gene: TRBV19; abundance: .; CDR3nt: TGTGCCAGTAGAACCGGCGGTGGGACAGGGGAGCTCTATACGCAGTATTTT; CDR3aa: CASRTGGGTGELYTQYF